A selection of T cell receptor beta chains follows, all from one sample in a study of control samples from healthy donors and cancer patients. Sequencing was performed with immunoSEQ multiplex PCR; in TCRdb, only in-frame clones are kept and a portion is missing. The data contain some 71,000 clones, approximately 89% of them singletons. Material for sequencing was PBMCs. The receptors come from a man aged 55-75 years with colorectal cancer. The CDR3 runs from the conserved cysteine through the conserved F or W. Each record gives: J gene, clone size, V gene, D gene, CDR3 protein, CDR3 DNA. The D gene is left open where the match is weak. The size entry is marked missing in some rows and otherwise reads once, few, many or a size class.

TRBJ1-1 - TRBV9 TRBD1 CASSKGQGITTTEAFF TGTGCCAGCAGCAAAGGACAGGGTATTACAACCACTGAAGCTTTCTTT
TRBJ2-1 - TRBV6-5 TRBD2 CANGGTSGNEQFF TGTGCCAATGGGGGGACTAGCGGGAACGAACAGTTCTTC
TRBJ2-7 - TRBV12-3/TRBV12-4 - CASSLGNEQYF TGTGCCAGTAGTTTAGGGAACGAGCAGTACTTC
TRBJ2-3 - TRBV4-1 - CASSPRPHEGSDTQYF TGCGCCAGCAGCCCTCGACCCCATGAGGGGTCAGATACGCAGTATTTT
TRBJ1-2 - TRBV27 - CASSLKGIANYGYTF TGTGCCAGCAGTTTAAAAGGAATAGCTAACTATGGCTACACCTTC
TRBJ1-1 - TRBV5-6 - CASSFRGLNTEAFF TGTGCCAGCAGCTTTAGGGGCCTGAACACTGAAGCTTTCTTT
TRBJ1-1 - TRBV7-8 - CASSPPGVNTEAFF TGTGCCAGCAGCCCCCCCGGGGTTAACACTGAAGCTTTCTTT
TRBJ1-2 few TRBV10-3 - CATTTGGYGYTF TGTGCCACCACGACCGGGGGCTATGGCTACACCTTC
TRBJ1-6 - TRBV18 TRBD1 CASSPQGADSPLHF TGTGCCAGCTCACCCCAGGGGGCTGATTCACCCCTCCACTTT
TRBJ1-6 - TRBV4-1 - CASSQGQGNSPLHF TGCGCCAGCAGCCAAGGGCAGGGGAATTCACCCCTCCACTTT
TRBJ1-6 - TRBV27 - CAGGEARDSPLHF TGTGCCGGCGGGGAGGCAAGGGATTCACCCCTCCACTTT
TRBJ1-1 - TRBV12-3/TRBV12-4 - CASSSTGNTEAFF TGTGCCAGCAGTTCTACAGGGAACACTGAAGCTTTCTTT
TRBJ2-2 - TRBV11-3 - CASSSPRGSGELFF TGTGCCAGCAGCTCTCCTCGGGGGTCCGGGGAGCTGTTTTTT
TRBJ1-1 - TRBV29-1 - CSVARGEGNTEAFF TGCAGCGTTGCGAGGGGTGAAGGGAACACTGAAGCTTTCTTT
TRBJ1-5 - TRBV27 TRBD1 CASSLAPGTVSNQPQHF TGTGCCAGCAGTTTAGCCCCCGGGACAGTTAGCAATCAGCCCCAGCATTTT
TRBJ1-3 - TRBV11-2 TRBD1 CASNRGGSGNTIYF TGTGCCAGCAACAGGGGTGGCTCTGGAAACACCATATATTTT
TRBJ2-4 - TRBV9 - CASSLEAGGKNIQYF TGTGCCAGCAGCTTAGAGGCTGGGGGCAAAAACATTCAGTACTTC
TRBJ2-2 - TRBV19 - CASSMQGSGELFF TGTGCCAGTAGTATGCAGGGATCCGGGGAGCTGTTTTTT
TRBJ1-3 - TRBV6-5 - CASSYSRGSSGNTIYF TGTGCCAGCAGTTACTCCCGGGGATCCTCTGGAAACACCATATATTTT
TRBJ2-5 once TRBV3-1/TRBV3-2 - CASSQGSWTQYF TGTGCCAGCAGCCAAGGTTCATGGACCCAGTACTTC
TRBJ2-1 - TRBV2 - CASSIAQYNEQFF TGTGCCAGCAGCATAGCACAGTACAATGAGCAGTTCTTC
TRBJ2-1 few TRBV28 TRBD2 CASSSRGGQNEQFF TGTGCCAGCAGTTCGCGGGGAGGGCAAAATGAGCAGTTCTTC
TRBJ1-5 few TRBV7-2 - CASSSQIQRNQPQHF TGTGCCAGCAGCTCCCAAATACAGCGCAATCAGCCCCAGCATTTT
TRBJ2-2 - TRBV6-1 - CASSEMVVPGELFF TGTGCCAGCAGTGAAATGGTGGTTCCCGGGGAGCTGTTTTTT
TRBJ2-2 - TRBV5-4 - CASSLDPPGELFF TGTGCCAGCAGCTTGGATCCCCCCGGGGAGCTGTTTTTT
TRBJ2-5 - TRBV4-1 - CASSPSSQETQYF TGCGCCAGCAGCCCGTCCTCCCAAGAGACCCAGTACTTC
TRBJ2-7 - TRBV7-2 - CASSPPGRSYEQYF TGTGCCAGCAGCCCCCCGGGACGGTCTTACGAGCAGTACTTC
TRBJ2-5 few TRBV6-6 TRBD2 CASTYGGAETQYF TGTGCCAGCACCTACGGGGGGGCGGAGACCCAGTACTTC
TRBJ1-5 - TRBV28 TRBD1 CASSSGGRQPQHF TGTGCCAGCAGTTCAGGGGGCCGTCAGCCCCAGCATTTT
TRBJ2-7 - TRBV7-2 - CASCQTPGSYEQYF TGTGCCAGCTGTCAGACCCCAGGCTCCTACGAGCAGTACTTC
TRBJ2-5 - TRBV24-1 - CATSDQLETQYF TGTGCCACCAGTGATCAGTTAGAGACCCAGTACTTC
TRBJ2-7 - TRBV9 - CASSVGGGGRAEQYF TGTGCCAGCAGCGTAGGGGGAGGGGGGCGGGCCGAGCAGTACTTC
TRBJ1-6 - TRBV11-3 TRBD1 CASSLGDSSPLHF TGTGCCAGCAGCTTAGGGGACAGTTCACCCCTCCACTTT
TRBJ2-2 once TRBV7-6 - CASSPTGTNTGELFF TGTGCCAGCAGTCCTACAGGGACGAACACCGGGGAGCTGTTTTTT
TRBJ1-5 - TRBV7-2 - CASSLDGGRFYSNQPQHF TGTGCCAGCAGCTTAGATGGGGGACGGTTTTATAGCAATCAGCCCCAGCATTTT
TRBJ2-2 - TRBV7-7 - CASSLRGSFNTGELFF TGTGCCAGCAGCTTACGGGGCAGTTTTAACACCGGGGAGCTGTTTTTT
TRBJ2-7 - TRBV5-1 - CASSPSQGSYEQYF TGCGCCAGCAGCCCGAGTCAGGGCTCCTACGAGCAGTACTTC
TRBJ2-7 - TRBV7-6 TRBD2 CASSLVGGGGGFSDEQYF TGTGCCAGCAGCTTGGTTGGTGGCGGCGGGGGGTTCTCTGACGAGCAGTACTTC
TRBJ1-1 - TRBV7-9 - CASSPTGFRNTEAFF TGTGCCAGCAGCCCCACCGGGTTCCGGAACACTGAAGCTTTCTTT
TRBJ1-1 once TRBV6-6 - CASRARGANTEAFF TGTGCCAGCAGGGCCCGGGGGGCGAACACTGAAGCTTTCTTT
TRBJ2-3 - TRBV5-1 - CASSWGRRENVRNTQYF TGCGCCAGCAGCTGGGGAAGGAGGGAGAACGTACGCAATACGCAGTATTTT
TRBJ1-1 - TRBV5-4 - CASSSRRPTDTEAFF TGTGCCAGCAGCTCGCGACGACCTACGGACACTGAAGCTTTCTTT
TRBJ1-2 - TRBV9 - CASSVGGSSNYGYTF TGTGCCAGCAGCGTAGGTGGGAGCTCTAACTATGGCTACACCTTC
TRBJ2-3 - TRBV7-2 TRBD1 CASSSGTGRTDTQYF TGTGCCAGCAGTTCCGGGACAGGGCGCACAGATACGCAGTATTTT
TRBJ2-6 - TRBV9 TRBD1 CASSQDRSGHSGANVLTF TGTGCCAGCAGCCAGGACAGGTCAGGACACTCTGGGGCCAACGTCCTGACTTTC
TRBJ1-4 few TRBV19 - CASTTWAGTNEKLFF TGTGCCAGTACTACCTGGGCAGGGACGAATGAAAAACTGTTTTTT
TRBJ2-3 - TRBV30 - CAWSTAGRRATGDTQYF TGTGCCTGGAGTACGGCGGGACGTAGGGCCACCGGGGATACGCAGTATTTT
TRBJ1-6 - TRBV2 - CASRMTLNSPLHF TGTGCCAGCAGAATGACCTTAAATTCACCCCTCCACTTT
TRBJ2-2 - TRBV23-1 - CASRFRDPVPFNANTGELFF TGCGCCAGCCGATTCCGGGACCCGGTACCGTTTAACGCGAACACCGGGGAGCTGTTTTTT
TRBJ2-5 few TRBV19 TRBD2 CASSIGGARETQYF TGTGCCAGTAGTATCGGGGGGGCTCGGGAGACCCAGTACTTC
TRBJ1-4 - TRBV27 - CASSTSGRGQDEKLFF TGTGCCAGCAGTACCTCTGGTAGAGGCCAGGACGAAAAACTGTTTTTT
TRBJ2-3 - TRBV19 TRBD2 CASSIGGLAGTDTQYF TGTGCCAGTAGTATAGGGGGACTAGCGGGCACAGATACGCAGTATTTT